The rows below give T cell receptor beta chains drawn from one sample of a study of CD8 T cells in ankylosing spondylitis. Using its own MiXCR run on the 5' RACE reads, TCRdb lists one record per CDR3 protein. The sample contains about 170,000 distinct CDR3 sequences, around 19% of which appear only once. Sequenced: blood, either unsorted or a sorted T cell fraction (not recorded which). These receptor sequences come from a male donor with ankylosing spondylitis or in good health (not recorded which). Both conserved end residues are part of each CDR3. D genes are given only for firm matches. Some rows have no size entry. The others give once, few or many, or a class for an expanded clone.

v_gene: TRBV20-1; abundance: many; d_gene: -; j_gene: TRBJ2-7; CDR3nt: TGCAGTGCTCAGGACTACGAATACGAGCAGTACTTC; CDR3aa: CSAQDYEYEQYF
v_gene: TRBV7-2; abundance: few; d_gene: TRBD2; j_gene: TRBJ2-3; CDR3nt: TGTGCCAGCAGCTTAGGGGTCAGGGAGGGAGATACGCAGTATTTT; CDR3aa: CASSLGVREGDTQYF
v_gene: TRBV29-1; abundance: many; d_gene: TRBD2; j_gene: TRBJ2-3; CDR3nt: TGCAGCGTTGAACCTAGCGGGGCCAGCACAGATACGCAGTATTTT; CDR3aa: CSVEPSGASTDTQYF
v_gene: TRBV7-2; abundance: -; d_gene: TRBD2; j_gene: TRBJ2-1; CDR3nt: TGTGTCAGCAGCTTGGGACTAGCCTCCTACAATGAGCAGTTCTTC; CDR3aa: CVSSLGLASYNEQFF
v_gene: TRBV20-1; abundance: many; d_gene: TRBD2; j_gene: TRBJ2-1; CDR3nt: TGCAGTGCCCCGGGACTAGCGGGACTCAATGAGCAGTTCTTC; CDR3aa: CSAPGLAGLNEQFF
v_gene: TRBV7-3; abundance: many; d_gene: TRBD2; j_gene: TRBJ2-1; CDR3nt: TGTGCCAGCAGCTTAATAGCGGGAGCCTCCAATCGTCTTTACAATGAGCAGTTCTTC; CDR3aa: CASSLIAGASNRLYNEQFF
v_gene: TRBV20-1; abundance: few; d_gene: TRBD1; j_gene: TRBJ1-1; CDR3nt: TGCAGTGCTAACGACAGGGCGGACACTGAAGCTTTCTTT; CDR3aa: CSANDRADTEAFF
v_gene: TRBV7-6; abundance: many; d_gene: -; j_gene: TRBJ2-2; CDR3nt: TGTGCCAGCAGCCCCAGTGGAGGCCCCACCGGGGAGCTGTTTTTT; CDR3aa: CASSPSGGPTGELFF
v_gene: TRBV7-2; abundance: few; d_gene: TRBD2; j_gene: TRBJ2-5; CDR3nt: TGTGCCAGCAGCCTTGCGGGAGTTCGAGAGACCCAGTACTTC; CDR3aa: CASSLAGVRETQYF
v_gene: TRBV28; abundance: many; d_gene: -; j_gene: TRBJ1-1; CDR3nt: TGTGCCAGCATCCTCGGGGTCTCCTCTAACACTGAAGCTTTCTTT; CDR3aa: CASILGVSSNTEAFF
v_gene: TRBV4-1; abundance: few; d_gene: -; j_gene: TRBJ2-7; CDR3nt: TGCGCCAGCAGCCAAGAAGGCGGCACCTACGAGCAGTACTTC; CDR3aa: CASSQEGGTYEQYF
v_gene: TRBV20-1; abundance: -; d_gene: TRBD1; j_gene: TRBJ1-5; CDR3nt: TGCAGTGCGGGAGGAGGGGGCTATAGCAATCAGCCCCAGCATTTT; CDR3aa: CSAGGGGYSNQPQHF
v_gene: TRBV27; abundance: many; d_gene: TRBD2; j_gene: TRBJ2-1; CDR3nt: TGTGCCAGCAGTCCCTCTAGCGGGGTTTACAATGAGCAGTTCTTC; CDR3aa: CASSPSSGVYNEQFF
v_gene: TRBV25-1; abundance: many; d_gene: TRBD2; j_gene: TRBJ2-3; CDR3nt: TGTGCCAGCAGTGAATATCGATGGGGACCTAGCGGGTATTTAGATACGCAGTATTTT; CDR3aa: CASSEYRWGPSGYLDTQYF
v_gene: TRBV4-1; abundance: -; d_gene: TRBD1; j_gene: TRBJ2-1; CDR3nt: TGCGCCAGCAGCCAAGCCCCCGGGACAGGAGACAATGAGCAGTTCTTC; CDR3aa: CASSQAPGTGDNEQFF
v_gene: TRBV18; abundance: -; d_gene: -; j_gene: TRBJ1-1; CDR3nt: TGTGCCAGCTCACCACTACTTGAGGGTGTGGACACTGAAGCTTTCTTT; CDR3aa: CASSPLLEGVDTEAFF
v_gene: TRBV6-2/TRBV6-3; abundance: many; d_gene: -; j_gene: TRBJ1-2; CDR3nt: TGTGCCAGCAGTGGACGGGACACCCATCAGATAAACTATGGCTACACCTTC; CDR3aa: CASSGRDTHQINYGYTF
v_gene: TRBV20-1; abundance: -; d_gene: -; j_gene: TRBJ1-4; CDR3nt: TGCAGTGCTAGAGCTCCGAATAGGGAGCGTGAAAAACTGTTTTTT; CDR3aa: CSARAPNREREKLFF
v_gene: TRBV2; abundance: few; d_gene: -; j_gene: TRBJ1-1; CDR3nt: TGTGCCATTGCGACAGAGAACACTGAAGCTTTCTTT; CDR3aa: CAIATENTEAFF
v_gene: TRBV27; abundance: many; d_gene: TRBD2; j_gene: TRBJ2-5; CDR3nt: TGTGCCAGCAGTTCGCCGGGACTACAAGAGACCCAGTACTTC; CDR3aa: CASSSPGLQETQYF
v_gene: TRBV20-1; abundance: many; d_gene: -; j_gene: TRBJ1-2; CDR3nt: TGCAGTGGCCGGCCGGGCCTCTATGGCTACACCTTC; CDR3aa: CSGRPGLYGYTF
v_gene: TRBV2; abundance: many; d_gene: TRBD1; j_gene: TRBJ2-7; CDR3nt: TGTGCCAGCAGTGATGGTCAGGGGGCCCCCTACGAGCAGTACTTC; CDR3aa: CASSDGQGAPYEQYF
v_gene: TRBV28; abundance: -; d_gene: TRBD2; j_gene: TRBJ2-1; CDR3nt: TGTGCCACAGGAGAGCCAAGGGCTAGCGGGAGAATCAGTGAGCAGTTCTTC; CDR3aa: CATGEPRASGRISEQFF
v_gene: TRBV27; abundance: -; d_gene: -; j_gene: TRBJ2-1; CDR3nt: TGTGCCAGCAGTCCGAATGGGGCTAGCGTGGTGAATGAGCAGTTCTTC; CDR3aa: CASSPNGASVVNEQFF
v_gene: TRBV28; abundance: -; d_gene: -; j_gene: TRBJ1-5; CDR3nt: TGTGCCAGCAGTCCTCTCCTCGGGACTTATCATAGGCCCCAGCATTTT; CDR3aa: CASSPLLGTYHRPQHF
v_gene: TRBV28; abundance: few; d_gene: -; j_gene: TRBJ2-7; CDR3nt: TGTGCCAGCCTGGGATCGACTGGTGAGCAGTACTTC; CDR3aa: CASLGSTGEQYF
v_gene: TRBV28; abundance: -; d_gene: TRBD2; j_gene: TRBJ2-1; CDR3nt: TGTGCCAGCAGTAGTCCTAGCGGGAGGGCCTACAATGAGCAGTTCTTC; CDR3aa: CASSSPSGRAYNEQFF
v_gene: TRBV28; abundance: few; d_gene: TRBD1; j_gene: TRBJ2-1; CDR3nt: TGTGCCAGCAGTCCATCTAGGGGACAGGGACTCTACAATGAGCAGTTCTTC; CDR3aa: CASSPSRGQGLYNEQFF
v_gene: TRBV12-3/TRBV12-4; abundance: -; d_gene: -; j_gene: TRBJ2-2; CDR3nt: TGTGCCAGCAGTTTGAGGGGGGCTGGCACCGGGGAGCTGTTTTTT; CDR3aa: CASSLRGAGTGELFF
v_gene: TRBV6-1; abundance: many; d_gene: TRBD1; j_gene: TRBJ1-2; CDR3nt: TGTGCCAGCAGCAAACGGGACAGTCTCTATGGAGGCTACACCTTC; CDR3aa: CASSKRDSLYGGYTF
v_gene: TRBV5-1; abundance: many; d_gene: -; j_gene: TRBJ2-5; CDR3nt: TGCGCCAGCAGCATCCTCCAAGAGACCCAGTACTTC; CDR3aa: CASSILQETQYF
v_gene: TRBV18; abundance: -; d_gene: TRBD2; j_gene: TRBJ2-1; CDR3nt: TGTGCCAGCTTCCCCGGGACTAGCGCATACAATGAGCAGTTCTTC; CDR3aa: CASFPGTSAYNEQFF
v_gene: TRBV5-1; abundance: many; d_gene: TRBD1; j_gene: TRBJ1-6; CDR3nt: TGCGCCAGCAGCTATCAAACAGGGGGAAAGAGCTCCTATAATTCACCCCTCCACTTT; CDR3aa: CASSYQTGGKSSYNSPLHF
v_gene: TRBV5-1; abundance: many; d_gene: TRBD1; j_gene: TRBJ2-3; CDR3nt: TGCGCCAGCAGCCTGACAGGGGGCAGTGCAGATACGCAGTATTTT; CDR3aa: CASSLTGGSADTQYF
v_gene: TRBV6-1; abundance: few; d_gene: TRBD2; j_gene: TRBJ2-2; CDR3nt: TGTGCCAGCAGCTCCGGGACTAGATTCACCGGGGAGCTGTTTTTT; CDR3aa: CASSSGTRFTGELFF
v_gene: TRBV11-2; abundance: -; d_gene: TRBD1; j_gene: TRBJ1-6; CDR3nt: TGTGCCAGCAGCTCTACAGGGGGAAGGTTATACCTCCACTTT; CDR3aa: CASSSTGGRLYLHF
v_gene: TRBV28; abundance: -; d_gene: -; j_gene: TRBJ2-7; CDR3nt: TGTGCCAGCAGTTCGGGTTCGGGGGAGTCCTACGAGCAGTACTTC; CDR3aa: CASSSGSGESYEQYF
v_gene: TRBV10-3; abundance: many; d_gene: -; j_gene: TRBJ1-1; CDR3nt: TGTGCCATCAGGACCGACCTTTCGAACACTGAAGCTTTCTTT; CDR3aa: CAIRTDLSNTEAFF
v_gene: TRBV5-1; abundance: many; d_gene: TRBD1; j_gene: TRBJ2-1; CDR3nt: TGCGCCAGCAGCTTGGCGGACAGGAGGAATGAGCAGTTCTTC; CDR3aa: CASSLADRRNEQFF
v_gene: TRBV4-2; abundance: many; d_gene: -; j_gene: TRBJ2-1; CDR3nt: TGTGCCAGCAGCCAAGAGTTGGTAGGGAAACAGTTCTTC; CDR3aa: CASSQELVGKQFF
v_gene: TRBV29-1; abundance: many; d_gene: -; j_gene: TRBJ2-2; CDR3nt: TGCAGCGTCCCCAAGGGTAGCGTGAACACCGGGGAGCTGTTTTTT; CDR3aa: CSVPKGSVNTGELFF
v_gene: TRBV10-3; abundance: many; d_gene: -; j_gene: TRBJ1-4; CDR3nt: TGTGCCATCAGTGGACGGGAGGGAGGTACAAAACTGTTTTTT; CDR3aa: CAISGREGGTKLFF
v_gene: TRBV28; abundance: -; d_gene: -; j_gene: TRBJ1-4; CDR3nt: TGTGCCAGCAGAGATACAGCAACTAATGAAAAACTGTTTTTT; CDR3aa: CASRDTATNEKLFF
v_gene: TRBV10-3; abundance: many; d_gene: TRBD2; j_gene: TRBJ2-3; CDR3nt: TGTGCCATCAGGGGGACTAGCGGGGCTACGGGAGATACGCAGTATTTT; CDR3aa: CAIRGTSGATGDTQYF
v_gene: TRBV6-1; abundance: -; d_gene: -; j_gene: TRBJ1-2; CDR3nt: TGTGCCAGCTTGCTGGTTTGGGGCAGCAACTCTGGCTACACCTTC; CDR3aa: CASLLVWGSNSGYTF
v_gene: TRBV29-1; abundance: few; d_gene: TRBD1; j_gene: TRBJ2-2; CDR3nt: TGCAGCGCCGACAGGGGTGTTGACACCGGGGAGCTGTTTTTT; CDR3aa: CSADRGVDTGELFF
v_gene: TRBV6-1; abundance: few; d_gene: -; j_gene: TRBJ2-7; CDR3nt: TGTGCCAGCAGTGATTGGTATCAGGGACGGGTGGGGCGATACGAGCAGTACTTC; CDR3aa: CASSDWYQGRVGRYEQYF